This T cell receptor beta chain was found in a study of OX40 agonist ivuxolimab in advanced cancers. Study-wide results and limits: Relative to CD4+ cells, CD8+ T cells on average had more expanded clones.

The V segment lost 4 bases and the J segment 3 bases; nucleotides outside the gene matches: 11. The CDR3 sequence is 18 residues long. In germline, CDR1 is LGHNA, CDR2 YNFKEQ. This clone was counted only a few times. Antigen: not known. Produced via immunoSEQ multiplex PCR; TCRdb's table is partial and in-frame only. This table holds some 25,000 clones, roughly 80% found once. Specimen: CD4+ or CD8+ T cells sorted from blood, collected in a trial of the OX40 agonist ivuxolimab. This TCR came from an adult with an advanced solid tumor such as melanoma, head and neck, liver or kidney cancer. The gene calls are TRBV4-2 and TRBJ2-2; 10 nucleotides agree with TRBD2. The CDR3 sequence: CASSPRGSGGRDTGELFF. The CDR3 DNA sequence: TGTGCCAGCAGCCCGCGGGGTAGCGGGGGGCGGGACACCGGGGAGCTGTTTTTT.